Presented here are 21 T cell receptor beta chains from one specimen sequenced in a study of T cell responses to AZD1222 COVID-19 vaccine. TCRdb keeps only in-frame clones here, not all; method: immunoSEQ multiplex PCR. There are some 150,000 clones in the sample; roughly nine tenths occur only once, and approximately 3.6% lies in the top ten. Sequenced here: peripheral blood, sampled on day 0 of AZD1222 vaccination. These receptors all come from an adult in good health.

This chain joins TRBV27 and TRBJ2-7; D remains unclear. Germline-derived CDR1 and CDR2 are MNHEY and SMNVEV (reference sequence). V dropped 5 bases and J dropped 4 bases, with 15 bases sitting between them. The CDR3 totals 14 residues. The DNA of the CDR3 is TGTGCCAGCAGTCGATCCGGGCCCGGGTACGAGCAGTACTTC. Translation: CASSRSGPGYEQYF.

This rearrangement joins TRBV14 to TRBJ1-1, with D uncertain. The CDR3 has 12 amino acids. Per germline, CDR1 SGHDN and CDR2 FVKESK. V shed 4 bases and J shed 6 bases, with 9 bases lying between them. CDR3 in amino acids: CASSPAGAEAFF. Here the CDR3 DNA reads TGTGCCAGCAGCCCCGCCGGGGCTGAAGCTTTCTTT.

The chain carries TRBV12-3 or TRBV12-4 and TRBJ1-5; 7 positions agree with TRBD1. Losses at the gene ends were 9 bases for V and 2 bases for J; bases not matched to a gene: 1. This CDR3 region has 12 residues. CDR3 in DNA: TGTGCCAGTGGGACAGGCAATCAGCCCCAGCATTTT. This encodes CASGTGNQPQHF.

CDR3 nucleotide sequence: TGTGCCAGCAGCTTAGTCGGGGAGGGACAGCCCCAGCATTTT. Translation gives CASSLVGEGQPQHF. The J gene is TRBJ1-5, the V gene TRBV7-2; unclear D gene. CDR1 SGHTA and CDR2 FQGNSA come from the germline V gene. This CDR3 is 14 amino acids long. The ends were cut back, 1 base at V and 7 bases at J, with 11 bases in the middle. Drawing the rest from reference TRBV7-2 and TRBJ1-5, the complete variable domain is GAGVSQSPSNKVTEKGKDVELRCDPISGHTALYWYRQSLGQGLEFLIYFQGNSAPDKSGLPSDRFSAERTGGSVSTLTIQRTQQEDSAVYLCASSLVGEGQPQHFGDGTRLSIL.

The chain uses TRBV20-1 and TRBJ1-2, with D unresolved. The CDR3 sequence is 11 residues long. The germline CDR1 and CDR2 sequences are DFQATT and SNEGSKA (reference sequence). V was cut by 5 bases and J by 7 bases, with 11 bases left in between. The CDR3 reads CSADDIAGYTF. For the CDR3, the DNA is TGCAGTGCTGACGACATAGCTGGCTACACCTTC.

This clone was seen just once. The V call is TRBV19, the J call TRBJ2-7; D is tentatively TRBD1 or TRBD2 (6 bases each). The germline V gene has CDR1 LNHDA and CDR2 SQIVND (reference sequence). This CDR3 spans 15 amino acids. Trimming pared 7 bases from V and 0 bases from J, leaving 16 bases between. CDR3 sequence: CASTPGHGSSYEQYF. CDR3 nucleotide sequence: TGTGCCAGTACCCCGGGACACGGGAGCTCCTACGAGCAGTACTTC.

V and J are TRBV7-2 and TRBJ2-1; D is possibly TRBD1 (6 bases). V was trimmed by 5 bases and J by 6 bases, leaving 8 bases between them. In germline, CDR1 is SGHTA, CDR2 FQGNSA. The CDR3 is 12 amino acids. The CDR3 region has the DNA TGTGCCAGCAGCACAGGGATCAATGAGCAGTTCTTC. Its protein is CASSTGINEQFF.

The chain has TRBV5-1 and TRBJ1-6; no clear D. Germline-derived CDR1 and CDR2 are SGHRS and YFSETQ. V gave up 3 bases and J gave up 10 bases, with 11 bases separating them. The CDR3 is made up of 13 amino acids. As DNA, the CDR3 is TGCGCCAGCAGCTCCGAACTGAGCTCACCCCTCCACTTT. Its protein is CASSSELSSPLHF.

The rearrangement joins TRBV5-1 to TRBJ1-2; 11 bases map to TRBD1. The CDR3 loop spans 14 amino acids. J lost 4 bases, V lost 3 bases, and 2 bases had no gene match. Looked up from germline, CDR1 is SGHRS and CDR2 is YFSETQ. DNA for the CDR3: TGCGCCAGCAGCTGGGGACAGGGGGGCTATGGCTACACCTTC. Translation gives CASSWGQGGYGYTF.

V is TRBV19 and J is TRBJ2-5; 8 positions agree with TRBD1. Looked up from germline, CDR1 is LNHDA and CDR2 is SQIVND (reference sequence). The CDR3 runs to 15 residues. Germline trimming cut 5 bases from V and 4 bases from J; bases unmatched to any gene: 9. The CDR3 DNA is TGTGCCAGTAGTCAGAACAGGGGGTCTGGAGAGACCCAGTACTTC. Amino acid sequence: CASSQNRGSGETQYF.

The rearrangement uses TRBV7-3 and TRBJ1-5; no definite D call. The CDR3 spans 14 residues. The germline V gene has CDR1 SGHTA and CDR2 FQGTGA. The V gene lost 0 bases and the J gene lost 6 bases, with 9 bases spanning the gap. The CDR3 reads CASSLTGGGQPQHF. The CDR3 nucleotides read TGTGCCAGCAGCTTAACGGGAGGAGGTCAGCCCCAGCATTTT.

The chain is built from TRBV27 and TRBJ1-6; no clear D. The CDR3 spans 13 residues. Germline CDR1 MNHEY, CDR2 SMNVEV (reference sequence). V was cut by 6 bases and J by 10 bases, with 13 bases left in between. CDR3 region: CASRDNVPSPLHF. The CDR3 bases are TGTGCCAGCAGAGACAACGTTCCCTCACCCCTCCACTTT.

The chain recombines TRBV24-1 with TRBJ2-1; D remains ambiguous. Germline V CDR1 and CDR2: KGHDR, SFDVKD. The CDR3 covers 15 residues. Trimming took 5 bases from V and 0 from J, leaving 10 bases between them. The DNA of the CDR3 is TGTGCCACCAGTGCCCACTGGAGCTCCTACAATGAGCAGTTCTTC. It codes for CATSAHWSSYNEQFF.

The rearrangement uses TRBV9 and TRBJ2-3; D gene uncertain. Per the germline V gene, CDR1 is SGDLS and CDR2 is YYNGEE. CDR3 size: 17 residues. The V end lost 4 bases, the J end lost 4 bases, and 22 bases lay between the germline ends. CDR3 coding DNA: TGTGCCAGCAGCACCGACCCCGGCAGTCATATTGCAGATACGCAGTATTTT. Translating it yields CASSTDPGSHIADTQYF. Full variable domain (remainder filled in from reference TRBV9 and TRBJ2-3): DSGVTQTPKHLITATGQRVTLRCSPRSGDLSVYWYQQSLDQGLQFLIQYYNGEERAKGNILERFSAQQFPDLHSELNLSSLELGDSALYFCASSTDPGSHIADTQYFGPGTRLTVL.

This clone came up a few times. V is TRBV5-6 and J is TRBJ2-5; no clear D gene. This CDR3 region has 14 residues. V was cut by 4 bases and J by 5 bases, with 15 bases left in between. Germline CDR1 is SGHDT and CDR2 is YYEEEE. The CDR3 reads CASSPWALRETQYF. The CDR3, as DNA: TGTGCCAGCAGCCCATGGGCCCTTAGGGAGACCCAGTACTTC.

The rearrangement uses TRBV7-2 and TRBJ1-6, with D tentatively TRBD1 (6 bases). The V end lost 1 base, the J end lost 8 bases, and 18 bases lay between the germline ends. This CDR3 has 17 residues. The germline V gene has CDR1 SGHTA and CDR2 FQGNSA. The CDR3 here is CASSLGGAGRFDSPLHF. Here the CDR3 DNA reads TGTGCCAGCAGCTTAGGGGGGGCAGGGCGATTTGATTCACCCCTCCACTTT.

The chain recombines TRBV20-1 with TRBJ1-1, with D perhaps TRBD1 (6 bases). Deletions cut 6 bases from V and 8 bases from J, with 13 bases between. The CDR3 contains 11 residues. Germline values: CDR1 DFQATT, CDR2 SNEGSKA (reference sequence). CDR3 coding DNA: TGCAGTGCCCTGACAGGACCCGAAGCTTTCTTT. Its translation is CSALTGPEAFF.

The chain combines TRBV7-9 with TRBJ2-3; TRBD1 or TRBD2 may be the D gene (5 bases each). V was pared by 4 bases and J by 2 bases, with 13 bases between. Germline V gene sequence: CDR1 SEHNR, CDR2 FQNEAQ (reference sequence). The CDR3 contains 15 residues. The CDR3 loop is CASSSYGASTDTQYF. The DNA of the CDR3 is TGTGCCAGCAGCTCCTACGGGGCTTCCACAGATACGCAGTATTTT.

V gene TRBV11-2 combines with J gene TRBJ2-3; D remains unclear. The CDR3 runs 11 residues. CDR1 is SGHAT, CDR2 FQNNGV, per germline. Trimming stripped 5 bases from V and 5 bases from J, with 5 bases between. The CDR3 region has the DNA TGTGCCAGCAGCCCCGAAGATACGCAGTATTTT. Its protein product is CASSPEDTQYF.

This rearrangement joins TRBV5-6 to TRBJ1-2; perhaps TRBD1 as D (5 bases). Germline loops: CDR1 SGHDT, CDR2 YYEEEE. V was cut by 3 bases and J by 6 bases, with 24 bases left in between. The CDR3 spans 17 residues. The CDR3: CASSWGVGNSPSDGYTF. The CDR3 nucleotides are TGTGCCAGCAGCTGGGGCGTAGGGAACAGCCCGTCAGATGGCTACACCTTC. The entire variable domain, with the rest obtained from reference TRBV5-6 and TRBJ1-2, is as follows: DAGVTQSPTHLIKTRGQQVTLRCSPKSGHDTVSWYQQALGQGPQFIFQYYEEEERQRGNFPDRFSGHQFPNYSSELNVNALLLGDSALYLCASSWGVGNSPSDGYTFGSGTRLTVV.

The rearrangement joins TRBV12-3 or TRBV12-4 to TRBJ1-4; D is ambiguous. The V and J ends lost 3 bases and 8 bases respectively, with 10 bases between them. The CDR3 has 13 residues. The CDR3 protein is CASSFGRTEKLFF. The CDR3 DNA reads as TGTGCCAGCAGTTTTGGACGGACGGAAAAACTGTTTTTT.